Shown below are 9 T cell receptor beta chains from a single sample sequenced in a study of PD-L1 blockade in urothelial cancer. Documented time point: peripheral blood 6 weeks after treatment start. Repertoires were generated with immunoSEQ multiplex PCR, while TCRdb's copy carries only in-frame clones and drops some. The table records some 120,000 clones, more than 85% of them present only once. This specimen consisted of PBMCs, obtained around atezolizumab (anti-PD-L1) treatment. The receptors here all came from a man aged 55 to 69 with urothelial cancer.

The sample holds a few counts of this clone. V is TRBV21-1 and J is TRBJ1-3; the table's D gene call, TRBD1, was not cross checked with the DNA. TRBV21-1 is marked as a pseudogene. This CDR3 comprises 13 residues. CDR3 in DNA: TGTGCCAGCAGCGCCCGACAGGTAAACACCATATATTTT. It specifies CASSARQVNTIYF.

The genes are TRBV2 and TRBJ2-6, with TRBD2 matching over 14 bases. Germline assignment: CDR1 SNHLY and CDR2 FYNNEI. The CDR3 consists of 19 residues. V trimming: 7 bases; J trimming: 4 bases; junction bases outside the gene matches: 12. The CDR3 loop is CASKEPTSGGALGANVLTF. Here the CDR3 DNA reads TGTGCCAGCAAAGAGCCGACTAGCGGGGGGGCCCTGGGGGCCAACGTCCTGACTTTC. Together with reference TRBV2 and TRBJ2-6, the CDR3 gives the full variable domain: EPEVTQTPSHQVTQMGQEVILRCVPISNHLYFYWYRQILGQKVEFLVSFYNNEISEKSEIFDDQFSVERPDGSNFTLKIRSTKLEDSAMYFCASKEPTSGGALGANVLTFGAGSRLTVL.

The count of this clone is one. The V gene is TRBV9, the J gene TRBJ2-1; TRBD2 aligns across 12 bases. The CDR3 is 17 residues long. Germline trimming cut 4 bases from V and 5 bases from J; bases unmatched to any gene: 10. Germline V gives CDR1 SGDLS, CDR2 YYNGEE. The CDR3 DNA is TGTGCCAGCAGCCCCCGACTAGCGGGAGAGCAGGACAATGAGCAGTTCTTC. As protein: CASSPRLAGEQDNEQFF.

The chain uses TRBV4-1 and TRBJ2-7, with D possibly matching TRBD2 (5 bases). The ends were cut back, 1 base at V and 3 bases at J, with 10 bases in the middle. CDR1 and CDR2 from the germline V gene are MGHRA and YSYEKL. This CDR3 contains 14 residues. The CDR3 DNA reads TGCGCCAGCAGCCAAGGCGGACGGGGCTACGAGCAGTACTTC. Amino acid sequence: CASSQGGRGYEQYF.

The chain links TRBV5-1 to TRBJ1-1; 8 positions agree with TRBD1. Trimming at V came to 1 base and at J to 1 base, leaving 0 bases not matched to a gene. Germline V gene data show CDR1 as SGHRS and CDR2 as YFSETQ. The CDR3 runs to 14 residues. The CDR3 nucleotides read TGCGCCAGCAGCTTGACAGGGGGGAACACTGAAGCTTTCTTT. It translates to CASSLTGGNTEAFF.

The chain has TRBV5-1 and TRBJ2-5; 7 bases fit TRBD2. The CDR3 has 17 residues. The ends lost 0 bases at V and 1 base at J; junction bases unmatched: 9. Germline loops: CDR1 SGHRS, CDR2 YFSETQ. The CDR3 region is CASSLGASSGFQETQYF. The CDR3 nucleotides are TGCGCCAGCAGCTTGGGGGCGTCTAGCGGTTTCCAAGAGACCCAGTACTTC.

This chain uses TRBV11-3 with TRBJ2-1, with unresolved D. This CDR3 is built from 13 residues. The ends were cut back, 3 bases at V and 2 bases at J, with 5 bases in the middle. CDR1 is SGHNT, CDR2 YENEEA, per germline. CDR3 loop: CASSFLTYNEQFF. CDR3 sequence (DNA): TGTGCCAGCAGCTTCTTAACCTACAATGAGCAGTTCTTC. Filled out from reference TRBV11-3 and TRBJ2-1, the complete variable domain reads EAGVVQSPRYKIIEKKQPVAFWCNPISGHNTLYWYLQNLGQGPELLIRYENEEAVDDSQLPKDRFSAERLKGVDSTLKIQPAELGDSAVYLCASSFLTYNEQFFGPGTRLTVL.

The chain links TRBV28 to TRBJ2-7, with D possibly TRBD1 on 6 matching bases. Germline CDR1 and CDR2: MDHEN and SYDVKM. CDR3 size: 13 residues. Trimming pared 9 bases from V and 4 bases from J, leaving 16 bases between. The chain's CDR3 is CASYTGSGYEQYF. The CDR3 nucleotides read TGTGCCAGTTATACAGGGTCCGGGTACGAGCAGTACTTC.

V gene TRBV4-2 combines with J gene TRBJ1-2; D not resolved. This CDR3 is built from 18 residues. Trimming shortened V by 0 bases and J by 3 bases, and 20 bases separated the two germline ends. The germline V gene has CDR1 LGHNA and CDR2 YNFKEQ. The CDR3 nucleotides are TGTGCCAGCAGCCAAGATCCTGATAGGTCGGGGTATCACTATGGCTACACCTTC. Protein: CASSQDPDRSGYHYGYTF.